The text below deals with one TCR beta chain. Its antigen is as yet unknown. Documented treatment: oral pan-JAK inhibitor, 5-10 mg twice daily. This entry comes from a study of CD8+ T cells in alopecia areata. The wider study: Tofacitinib was taken orally by treated patients, and the dose was 5 to 10 mg twice daily.

Reverse transcribed after extraction, RNA yielded cDNA as the sequencing template. Here immunoSEQ multiplex PCR was the method, and the copy in TCRdb shows in-frame clones only, minus some. The sample lists 150,000 to 200,000 clones; about 61% were seen once. V gave up 0 bases and J gave up 0 bases; unmatched junction bases: 0. This CDR3 region has 14 residues. From germline, CDR1 is SGHRS and CDR2 YFSETQ. Whole-study findings and limits: For lesional scalp, especially alopecia totalis/universalis, clonality was higher than in normal scalp.

The V gene is TRBV5-1, the J gene TRBJ2-7; 7 bases line up with TRBD1. The sequence derives from a human donor with alopecia areata. The source was CD4+ T cells sorted from blood, collected at approximately week 60, from a patient treated with tofacitinib. The CDR3, as DNA: TGCGCCAGCAGCTTGGACAGGGGCTCCTACGAGCAGTACTTC. Its translation: CASSLDRGSYEQYF.